One and the same sample provided the 7 T cell receptor beta chains below, sequenced in a study of T-cell reconstitution after alpha-beta-depleted transplantation in children (dated by TCRdb to the mid-2010s). Sample treatment or condition, as interpreted from the label and publication: allogeneic hematopoietic cell transplantation with graft depleted of TCRalphabeta T cells and CD19 B cells. The library was produced with PCR. The listed sequencing device is Illumina HiSeq 2500. TCR library preparation used molecular barcoding, with unique molecular identifiers applied to normalize quantification of the TCRbeta repertoire. The public reads were reprocessed in TCRdb via fastp at Q25 and MiXCR, keeping in-frame beta chains. Under each unique CDR3 protein, matching rows form one entry showing the most common genes and DNA. Across this sample there are roughly 670,000 distinct CDR3 sequences, with around 13% seen only once. 0.79% of the sample is in the top ten clones.

The sample here was PBMCs, taken before TCRalphabeta/CD19-depleted stem cell transplant. The source is a girl aged 2 to 9 with congenital amegakaryocytic thrombocytopenia, due to receive a stem cell transplant.

This clonotype was counted many times. The chain links TRBV29-1 to TRBJ2-1; D assignment may be TRBD1 or TRBD2 (5 bases each). Per the germline V gene, CDR1 is SQVTM and CDR2 is ANQGSEA. V lost 7 bases to trimming and J lost 5 bases, with 21 bases between them. This CDR3 contains 15 residues. The CDR3: CSGRSGRASDNEQFF. The CDR3 nucleotides read TGCAGCGGGAGGTCCGGCAGGGCGTCCGACAATGAGCAGTTCTTC.

This clonotype was seen ten or more times. This chain joins TRBV5-1 and TRBJ1-5; D is undetermined. The CDR3 runs to 13 residues. The germline gives CDR1 SGHRS, CDR2 YFSETQ. V lost 4 bases, J lost 1 base, and 6 bases lay in between. The CDR3 region has the DNA TGCGCCAGCAGCCCCCAAAGCAATCAGCCCCAGCATTTT. Translation gives CASSPQSNQPQHF. Together with reference TRBV5-1 and TRBJ1-5, the CDR3 gives the full variable domain: KAGVTQTPRYLIKTRGQQVTLSCSPISGHRSVSWYQQTPGQGLQFLFEYFSETQRNKGNFPGRFSGRQFSNSRSEMNVSTLELGDSALYLCASSPQSNQPQHFGDGTRLSIL.

DNA of the CDR3: TGTGCCAGCAGTGGAGGGCCGGGACAGGGTCTCGCTAACTATGGCTACACCTTC. Translation: CASSGGPGQGLANYGYTF. The rearrangement links TRBV12-3 or TRBV12-4 to TRBJ1-2; 9 bases align to TRBD1. There are 18 residues in the CDR3. V was clipped by 5 bases and J by 0 bases; unmatched bases: 13.

This clonotype was seen many times. The rearrangement links TRBV20-1 to TRBJ2-3; D not resolved. CDR1 and CDR2 (germline): DFQATT, SNEGSKA (reference sequence). The CDR3 has 10 amino acids. The V end was cut by 6 bases, the J end by 7 bases, with 8 bases between. The CDR3 reads CSAAANTQYF. CDR3 DNA: TGCAGTGCCGCAGCTAATACGCAGTATTTT.

This chain joins TRBV2 and TRBJ2-1; 7 bases match TRBD2. Trimming removed 4 bases from V and 1 base from J; junction bases left unmatched: 4. Germline V gene lookup returns CDR1 SNHLY and CDR2 FYNNEI. The CDR3 is made up of 15 amino acids. Written as DNA, the CDR3 is TGTGCCAGCAGTGTTGTTAGCGGGTCCTACAATGAGCAGTTCTTC. Translation: CASSVVSGSYNEQFF.

The V and J genes are TRBV20-1 and TRBJ2-2, with D possibly matching TRBD2 (5 bases). The CDR3 contains 15 residues. Germline lookup yields CDR1 DFQATT and CDR2 SNEGSKA (reference sequence). The germline V and J ends were trimmed by 1 base and 2 bases, with 11 bases remaining between them. CDR3 sequence reads: CSARGDGGNTGELFF. Here the CDR3 DNA reads TGCAGTGCTAGAGGAGACGGAGGAAACACCGGGGAGCTGTTTTTT.

This chain uses TRBV24-1 with TRBJ1-1; D perhaps matches TRBD1 (5 bases). Trimming took 1 base from V and 0 from J, leaving 11 bases between them. The CDR3 spans 16 residues. In germline, CDR1 is KGHDR, CDR2 SFDVKD. The CDR3 nucleotides read TGTGCCACCAGTGATTTCTGGCAGGGCCTGAACACTGAAGCTTTCTTT. Translating it yields CATSDFWQGLNTEAFF.